This T cell receptor (beta chain) originates from a study of somatic mutations in cytotoxic T cells in rheumatoid arthritis. The study, taken as a whole, reports: There were about an eighth of the 65 patients in whom the largest CD8+ clone exceeded 20% of CD8+ cells. No antigen targets were known for the expanded CD8+ clones.

As for this clone: Its antigen remains unidentified.

The V gene's germline CDR1 is MGHRA and CDR2 YSYEKL. The CDR3 length is 16 residues. The trim removed 4 bases at V and 5 bases at J, leaving 12 bases unmatched. The data were produced by immunoSEQ multiplex PCR, yet TCRdb's version contains in-frame clones alone and is incomplete. Of over 6,000 clones detected, 60% to 85% appear once; the ten largest clones hold 25% to 30%. This clonotype was obtained from a woman aged 70 to 79 with rheumatoid arthritis. The genes are TRBV4-1 and TRBJ2-5; 8 positions agree with TRBD2. Sequencing was performed on CD8+ T cells sorted from blood, taken at a follow-up visit. The CDR3 sequence is CASSPTSGGPRETQYF. The CDR3 DNA reads as TGCGCCAGCAGCCCGACATCGGGAGGGCCTCGGGAGACCCAGTACTTC.